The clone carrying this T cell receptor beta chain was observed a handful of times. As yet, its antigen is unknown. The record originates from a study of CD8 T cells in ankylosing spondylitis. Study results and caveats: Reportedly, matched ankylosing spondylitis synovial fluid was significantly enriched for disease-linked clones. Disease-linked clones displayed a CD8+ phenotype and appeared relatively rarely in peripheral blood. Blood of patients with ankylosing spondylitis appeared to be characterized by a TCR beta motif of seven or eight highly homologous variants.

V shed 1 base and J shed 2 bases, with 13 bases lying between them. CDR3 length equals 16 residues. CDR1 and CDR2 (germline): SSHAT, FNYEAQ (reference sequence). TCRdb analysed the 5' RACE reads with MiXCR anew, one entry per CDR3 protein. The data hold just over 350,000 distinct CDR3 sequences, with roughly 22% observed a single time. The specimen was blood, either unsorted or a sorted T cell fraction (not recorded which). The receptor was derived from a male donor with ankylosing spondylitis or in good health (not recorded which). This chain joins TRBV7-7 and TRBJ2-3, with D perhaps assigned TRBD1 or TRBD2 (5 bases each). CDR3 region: CASSLGGAPTTDTQYF. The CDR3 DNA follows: TGTGCCAGCAGCTTAGGAGGGGCCCCTACCACAGATACGCAGTATTTT.